Below, 28 T cell receptor beta chains from the same sample are listed, as sequenced in a study of patients and donors after allogeneic stem cell transplantation. TCRdb re-derived calls from the RT-PCR reads in MiXCR, one entry per CDR3 protein. The sample lists 70,000 to 75,000 distinct CDR3 sequences, more than 25% occurring once. What was sequenced was blood, either unsorted or a sorted T cell fraction (not recorded which). All receptors come from a human donor who was either an allogeneic HSCT recipient or a stem cell or donor lymphocyte infusion donor (not recorded which). It is not recorded whose cells these are; they may come from a transplant donor.

Within the sample, this clonotype is medium-sized. The chain couples TRBV20-1 to TRBJ1-2, with 8 bases aligning to TRBD1. Germline-derived CDR1 and CDR2 are DFQATT and SNEGSKA (reference sequence). This CDR3 has 12 residues. With 4 bases clipped from V and 6 bases from J, the junction kept 4 bases outside the gene matches. In nucleotides, the CDR3 is TGCAGTGCTAAGGACAGGGTCCATGGCTACACCTTC. Translated: CSAKDRVHGYTF.

This clonotype was detected many times. The genes are TRBV4-1 and TRBJ1-2; D is perhaps TRBD1 (6 bases). The length of the CDR3 is 13 residues. V was clipped by 5 bases and J by 8 bases, with 15 bases between them. Germline V CDR1 and CDR2: MGHRA, YSYEKL. The CDR3 nucleotides read TGCGCCAGCAGCATAACAGGGCCTGGAGGCTACACCTTC. Translating it yields CASSITGPGGYTF.

In its sample, this clonotype was seen many times. The V gene is TRBV12-3 or TRBV12-4, the J gene TRBJ1-2; D gene uncertain. The CDR3 sequence is 16 residues long. Trimming stripped 7 bases from V and 0 bases from J, with 18 bases between. CDR3 sequence (DNA): TGTGCCAGCACCCCATCCATAAGGAGCCCTAACTATGGCTACACCTTC. Encoded protein: CASTPSIRSPNYGYTF.

The V gene is TRBV3-1, the J gene TRBJ2-4, with 11 bases aligning to TRBD1. This CDR3 contains 17 residues. The J segment lost 8 bases and the V segment lost 2 bases, leaving 11 bases of the junction unmatched. Looked up from germline, CDR1 is LGHDT and CDR2 is YNNKEL (reference sequence). In DNA, the CDR3 is TGTGCCAGCAGCCAACGCGGCCCGGGACAGGGGGACGACATTCAGTACTTC. It specifies CASSQRGPGQGDDIQYF. Combining the CDR3 with reference TRBV3-1 and TRBJ2-4 gives the whole variable domain DTAVSQTPKYLVTQMGNDKSIKCEQNLGHDTMYWYKQDSKKFLKIMFSYNNKELIINETVPNRFSPKSPDKAHLNLHINSLELGDSAVYFCASSQRGPGQGDDIQYFGAGTRLSVL.

With regard to this clonotype: A clone one base away is much larger, so this may be a read error. Here the CDR3 omits its conserved ending phenylalanine or tryptophan, so a read error is the likely source. V is TRBV5-1 and J is TRBJ2-2; unclear D gene. The CDR3 loop spans 13 amino acids. Trimming took 5 bases from V and 5 from J, leaving 10 bases between them. Germline V gives CDR1 SGHRS, CDR2 YFSETQ. In DNA form, the CDR3 reads TGCGCCAGCAGTTTAGCTGAGACCGGGGAGCTGTTTTCT. Its translation is CASSLAETGELFS.

The chain uses TRBV10-3 and TRBJ2-5; 12 nucleotides agree with TRBD2. This CDR3 is 16 amino acids long. V shed 4 bases and J 5 bases; nucleotides not matched to a gene: 8. CDR1 and CDR2 (germline): ENHRY, SYGVKD. CDR3 in DNA: TGTGCCATCAGTGCTCCTAGCGGGGGGGCGTCTGAGACCCAGTACTTC. It codes for CAISAPSGGASETQYF.

This clonotype was counted between two and nine times. This sequence joins TRBV6-5 and TRBJ1-1; no firm D call. Germline V lookup: CDR1 MNHEY, CDR2 SVGAGI. This CDR3 spans 13 amino acids. With 2 bases removed from V and 2 bases from J, the gap between germline ends came to 6 bases. The CDR3, as DNA: TGTGCCAGCAGTTACGGGAGAAACACTGAAGCTTTCTTT. This encodes CASSYGRNTEAFF.

The chain recombines TRBV29-1 with TRBJ1-1; 8 bases map to TRBD1. The ends lost 1 base at V and 5 bases at J; junction bases unmatched: 9. This CDR3 is 15 amino acids long. The V gene's germline CDR1 is SQVTM and CDR2 ANQGSEA. DNA of the CDR3: TGCAGCGTTGAAGGCGCGACAGGGGTGTATACTGAAGCTTTCTTT. This sequence encodes CSVEGATGVYTEAFF.

Only a few counts were recorded for this clonotype. DNA for the CDR3: TGTGCCAGCAGTTTTGGACAGAATAATGAAAAACTGTTTTTT. This encodes CASSFGQNNEKLFF. The chain employs TRBV28 and TRBJ1-4, with D tentatively TRBD1 (6 bases). The CDR3 has 14 amino acids. Germline lookup yields CDR1 MDHEN and CDR2 SYDVKM. Trimming stripped 3 bases from V and 4 bases from J, with 9 bases between.

The chain is built from TRBV19 and TRBJ2-7; maybe TRBD1 (6 bases). Germline CDR1 reads LNHDA; CDR2 reads SQIVND (reference sequence). This CDR3 has 11 amino acids. Trimming stripped 8 bases from V and 3 bases from J, with 8 bases between. For the CDR3, the DNA is TGTGCCAGTGGCAGGGGCTACGAGCAGTACTTC. It translates to CASGRGYEQYF.

The V gene is TRBV20-1, the J gene TRBJ2-3; TRBD2 might be the D (6 bases). CDR1 and CDR2 (germline): DFQATT, SNEGSKA (reference sequence). V was clipped by 0 bases and J by 2 bases, with 15 bases between them. The CDR3 runs 16 residues. As DNA, the CDR3 is TGCAGTGCTAGAGATGGGGCGGGGCCTGACACAGATACGCAGTATTTT. Residues: CSARDGAGPDTDTQYF.

This clonotype was observed many times. The chain links TRBV5-6 to TRBJ1-4; no reliable D call. V was pared by 3 bases and J by 6 bases, with 3 bases between. The CDR3 extends over 11 amino acids. CDR1 is SGHDT, CDR2 YYEEEE, per germline. The CDR3 spells CASSSDEKLFF. The DNA of the CDR3 is TGTGCCAGCAGCTCAGATGAAAAACTGTTTTTT.

This clonotype was counted a few times. The genes are TRBV12-3 or TRBV12-4 and TRBJ1-1, with 7 positions matching TRBD1. This CDR3 region has 14 residues. J gave up 1 base and V 6 bases, and 5 bases lay outside the gene matches. In nucleotides, the CDR3 is TGTGCCAGCAGGTCACAGGGGAAGAACACTGAAGCTTTCTTT. It specifies CASRSQGKNTEAFF.

Ten or more counts support this clonotype. The chain carries TRBV7-6 and TRBJ1-2, with D maybe TRBD1 (6 bases). V was clipped by 1 base and J by 6 bases, with 9 bases between them. The CDR3 runs 13 residues. Germline-derived CDR1 and CDR2 are SGHVS and FNYEAQ. CDR3 nucleotides: TGTGCCAGCAGCTTAGACAGGGTGCATGGCTACACCTTC. Its translation is CASSLDRVHGYTF.

The chain joins TRBV5-1 to TRBJ2-2; 7 nucleotides agree with TRBD1. The germline CDR1 and CDR2 sequences are SGHRS and YFSETQ. The V gene end was trimmed by 3 bases and the J gene end by 1 base; junction bases not matched to a gene: 6. This CDR3 is built from 16 residues. The CDR3 loop is CASSSLGQMNTGELFF. As DNA, the CDR3 is TGCGCCAGCAGCTCTTTGGGACAGATGAACACCGGGGAGCTGTTTTTT.

This clonotype has only a few counts. V and J are TRBV19 and TRBJ1-5, with D uncertain. The CDR3 is 13 residues long. Germline V gene sequence: CDR1 LNHDA, CDR2 SQIVND (reference sequence). Deletions cut 5 bases from V and 3 bases from J, with 8 bases between. CDR3 sequence reads: CASSVGVNQPQHF. The CDR3 region has the DNA TGTGCCAGTAGTGTGGGTGTCAATCAGCCCCAGCATTTT.

The V and J genes are TRBV20-1 and TRBJ2-3; 7 nucleotides agree with TRBD2. The CDR3 runs to 14 residues. Unmatched junction bases numbered 3, after V lost 3 bases and J lost 0 bases. The germline V gene has CDR1 DFQATT and CDR2 SNEGSKA (reference sequence). This CDR3 is CSARLAVSTDTQYF. The CDR3 DNA reads as TGCAGTGCTAGGCTAGCGGTCAGCACAGATACGCAGTATTTT.

The genes are TRBV12-3 or TRBV12-4 and TRBJ2-1; D is ambiguous. V was shortened by 3 bases and J by 6 bases, with 15 bases between the two germline ends. This CDR3 is built from 15 residues. The CDR3 sequence is CASSFRLSEVNEQFF. The CDR3 DNA is TGTGCCAGCAGTTTCCGGCTTAGTGAGGTCAATGAGCAGTTCTTC.

There are a few counts of this clonotype. CDR3 in amino acids: CASSNQEWRGTEAFF. The CDR3 DNA sequence: TGTGCCAGCTCTAACCAGGAGTGGAGGGGGACTGAAGCTTTCTTT. This rearrangement joins TRBV18 to TRBJ1-1, with D perhaps TRBD1 (6 bases). The CDR3 runs to 15 residues. The V end was cut by 6 bases, the J end by 5 bases, with 19 bases between. The V gene's germline CDR1 is KGHSH and CDR2 LQKENI. Supplemented by reference TRBV18 and TRBJ1-1, the full variable domain reads NAGVMQNPRHLVRRRGQEARLRCSPMKGHSHVYWYRQLPEEGLKFMVYLQKENIIDESGMPKERFSAEFPKEGPSILRIQQVVRGDSAAYFCASSNQEWRGTEAFFGQGTRLTVV.

The rearrangement joins TRBV6-6 to TRBJ1-6; D is perhaps TRBD1 (5 bases). Germline assignment: CDR1 MNHNY and CDR2 SVGAGI (reference sequence). The V end was cut by 5 bases, the J end by 2 bases, with 16 bases between. This CDR3 has 17 amino acids. The CDR3 loop is CASSARTSLTYNSPLHF. For the CDR3, the DNA is TGTGCCAGCAGTGCTCGGACATCTCTAACCTATAATTCACCCCTCCACTTT.

This clonotype was observed at least ten times. The V call is TRBV6-1, the J call TRBJ1-5, with D perhaps matching TRBD1 (5 bases). V was clipped by 4 bases and J by 6 bases, with 19 bases between them. The CDR3 sequence is 16 residues long. Germline values: CDR1 MNHNS, CDR2 SASEGT. CDR3 sequence: CASSVPSGRVVQPQHF. CDR3 coding DNA: TGTGCCAGCAGTGTACCGTCGGGCAGGGTGGTTCAGCCCCAGCATTTT.

V usage is TRBV9 and J usage is TRBJ2-2; a possible D gene is TRBD2 (6 bases). CDR1 is SGDLS and CDR2 is YYNGEE in the germline V gene. The CDR3 sequence is 16 residues long. V lost 3 bases and J 6 bases, leaving 18 bases between the germline ends. The CDR3 region is CASSAGGAPTPGELFF. DNA for the CDR3: TGTGCCAGCAGCGCAGGAGGGGCTCCCACCCCCGGGGAGCTGTTTTTT.

Only a few counts were recorded for this clonotype. This sequence joins TRBV5-1 and TRBJ1-4; TRBD1 is a possible D gene (5 bases). V lost 0 bases to trimming and J lost 7 bases, with 16 bases between them. The CDR3 has 16 amino acids. The germline V gene has CDR1 SGHRS and CDR2 YFSETQ. In DNA form, the CDR3 reads TGCGCCAGCAGCTTGGAGGGACGGATGAGAGGTGAAAAACTGTTTTTT. Its protein is CASSLEGRMRGEKLFF.

This clonotype was seen a handful of times. The J gene is TRBJ2-2, the V gene TRBV24-1; 10 bases are a match to TRBD1. CDR1 KGHDR and CDR2 SFDVKD come from the germline V gene. The length of the CDR3 is 20 residues. The J segment lost 1 base and the V segment lost 6 bases, leaving 16 bases of the junction unmatched. CDR3 sequence: CATSPPGQGFFGENTGELFF. CDR3 bases: TGTGCCACCAGTCCACCGGGACAGGGGTTTTTCGGCGAGAACACCGGGGAGCTGTTTTTT.

This clonotype has a handful of counts. J is TRBJ1-5 and V is TRBV7-9; 7 bases fit TRBD1. With V trimmed by 1 base and J by 3 bases, 9 bases remained unmatched. The V gene's germline CDR1 is SEHNR and CDR2 FQNEAQ (reference sequence). The CDR3 length is 17 residues. CDR3 in DNA: TGTGCCAGCAGCTTAGGTCAGGGGGAGTTTATCAATCAGCCCCAGCATTTT. Translation: CASSLGQGEFINQPQHF.

The sample holds a few counts of this clonotype. The rearrangement links TRBV20-1 to TRBJ1-5; 7 nucleotides agree with TRBD1. Germline loops: CDR1 DFQATT, CDR2 SNEGSKA (reference sequence). The CDR3 covers 12 residues. V was clipped by 5 bases and J by 3 bases; unmatched bases: 1. CDR3 region: CSAGTANQPQHF. The CDR3 coding sequence is TGCAGTGCTGGGACAGCCAATCAGCCCCAGCATTTT.

This clonotype was observed many times. CDR3 coding DNA: TGCAGTGCTAGAGCCGGGACCGATACTATGGCTAACACCTTC. Protein product: CSARAGTDTMANTF. The chain employs TRBV20-1 and TRBJ1-2, with D perhaps matching TRBD1 (5 bases). Germline CDR1 reads DFQATT; CDR2 reads SNEGSKA (reference sequence). V dropped 1 base and J dropped 12 bases, with 21 bases sitting between them. The CDR3 runs 14 residues.

This clonotype was seen more than once but under ten times. This rearrangement joins TRBV29-1 to TRBJ1-2; D not resolved. The germline gives CDR1 SQVTM, CDR2 ANQGSEA. Trimming shortened V by 5 bases and J by 0 bases, and 7 bases separated the two germline ends. The CDR3 is 12 amino acids. The CDR3 nucleotides read TGCAGCGTTCCGTTAGCTAACTATGGCTACACCTTC. This gives the protein CSVPLANYGYTF.